Below, 16 T cell receptor beta chains from the same sample are listed, as sequenced in a study of T-cell memory formation after mild COVID-19. MiXCR, run by TCRdb on the 5' RACE reads, gives a single entry per CDR3 protein. The data show approximately 350,000 distinct CDR3 sequences, 10% to 15% seen once. The material sequenced was PBMCs or a T cell subset sorted from them (not recorded which). The receptors derive from a man aged 18 to 30 who had mild COVID-19 (a few samples of this study predate the infection). Cell type and time point are not known.

The chain uses TRBV20-1 and TRBJ2-3; 12 nucleotides match TRBD2. This CDR3 has 15 amino acids. Germline trimming cut 6 bases from V and 9 bases from J; bases unmatched to any gene: 13. CDR1 and CDR2 (germline): DFQATT, SNEGSKA (reference sequence). CDR3 region: CSAPSSGGGSRTQYF. CDR3 nucleotide sequence: TGCAGTGCACCCTCTAGCGGGGGGGGGTCGCGGACGCAGTATTTT.

This clonotype has a count of ten or more. CDR3 amino acids: CASSQDTRSPQHF. The CDR3 DNA sequence: TGTGCCAGCAGCCAAGATACCAGATCGCCCCAGCATTTT. V gene TRBV4-2 combines with J gene TRBJ1-5, with D unclear. The V end was cut by 0 bases, the J end by 9 bases, with 9 bases between. Germline CDR1 reads LGHNA; CDR2 reads YNFKEQ. The CDR3 runs 13 residues.

V usage is TRBV7-9 and J usage is TRBJ2-5, with 9 bases matching TRBD1. CDR3 length: 14 amino acids. Trimming at V came to 5 bases and at J to 5 bases, leaving 6 bases not matched to a gene. Germline V gene lookup returns CDR1 SEHNR and CDR2 FQNEAQ (reference sequence). CDR3 sequence: CASSPGTGRETQYF. The CDR3 DNA reads as TGTGCCAGCAGCCCAGGGACAGGGAGGGAGACCCAGTACTTC.

This clonotype has just a few counts. This chain connects TRBV3-1 to TRBJ2-1; D possibly corresponds to TRBD1 (6 bases). CDR3 size: 16 residues. The germline V gene has CDR1 LGHDT and CDR2 YNNKEL (reference sequence). V was shortened by 1 base and J by 4 bases, with 14 bases between the two germline ends. Here the CDR3 DNA reads TGTGCCAGCAGCCAAGGCCTGGACAGCAGATACAATGAGCAGTTCTTC. Its translation is CASSQGLDSRYNEQFF.

This clonotype was counted between two and nine times. The rearrangement links TRBV6-2 or TRBV6-3 to TRBJ2-3; 7 bases are shared with TRBD1. The trim removed 5 bases at V and 5 bases at J, leaving 10 bases unmatched. The V gene's germline CDR1 is MNHEY and CDR2 SVGEGT. The CDR3 contains 15 residues. Written as DNA, the CDR3 is TGTGCCAGCAGTACCCGGGACAGATCCCAAGATACGCAGTATTTT. Amino acid sequence: CASSTRDRSQDTQYF.

This clonotype was counted only a few times. The CDR3 nucleotides read TGCAGTGCTTCGAACCCCAATCAGCCCCAGCATTTT. It yields the protein CSASNPNQPQHF. This chain connects TRBV20-1 to TRBJ1-5; D gene uncertain. CDR3 length: 12 residues. Germline loops: CDR1 DFQATT, CDR2 SNEGSKA (reference sequence). The V end lost 5 bases, the J end lost 3 bases, and 8 bases lay between the germline ends.

In this sample, this clonotype turned up many times. The rearrangement joins TRBV5-1 to TRBJ2-7; 7 nucleotides line up with TRBD1. This CDR3 region has 13 residues. The V gene end was trimmed by 1 base and the J gene end by 5 bases; junction bases not matched to a gene: 3. Germline V CDR1 and CDR2: SGHRS, YFSETQ. CDR3 bases: TGCGCCAGCAGCTTGCGGCAGGGGGACGAGCAGTACGTC. Translation gives CASSLRQGDEQYV.

V usage is TRBV11-2 and J usage is TRBJ2-3, with D unclear. This CDR3 has 14 amino acids. Trimming left V 0 bases short and J 3 bases short, with 7 bases between. CDR1 SGHAT and CDR2 FQNNGV come from the germline V gene. The CDR3 spells CASSLELLTDTQYF. The CDR3 DNA sequence: TGTGCCAGCAGCTTAGAGTTGCTAACAGATACGCAGTATTTT. Together with reference TRBV11-2 and TRBJ2-3, the CDR3 gives the full variable domain: EAGVAQSPRYKIIEKRQSVAFWCNPISGHATLYWYQQILGQGPKLLIQFQNNGVVDDSQLPKDRFSAERLKGVDSTLKIQPAKLEDSAVYLCASSLELLTDTQYFGPGTRLTVL.

This clonotype occurred a few times. This rearrangement joins TRBV6-4 to TRBJ2-1; D gene uncertain. V lost 2 bases and J 15 bases, leaving 5 bases between the germline ends. Germline V gives CDR1 MRHNA, CDR2 SNTAGT. CDR3 length: 9 amino acids. This CDR3 is CASSDPRFF. The DNA of the CDR3 is TGTGCCAGCAGTGACCCCAGGTTCTTC.

J is TRBJ2-3 and V is TRBV9; 8 bases match TRBD2. Germline lookup yields CDR1 SGDLS and CDR2 YYNGEE. The CDR3 has 14 amino acids. V was clipped by 4 bases and J by 5 bases; unmatched bases: 6. The CDR3 DNA sequence: TGTGCCAGCAGCACCCGGACTAGCCTAGATACGCAGTATTTT. Its protein product is CASSTRTSLDTQYF.

This clonotype was counted between two and nine times. The CDR3 reads CASSQDGLAGGYNEQFF. The DNA for the CDR3 is TGTGCCAGCAGCCAAGATGGCCTAGCGGGGGGCTACAATGAGCAGTTCTTC. The chain has TRBV3-1 and TRBJ2-1, with TRBD2 identical over 11 bases. J gave up 3 bases and V 0 bases, and 4 bases lay outside the gene matches. The germline gives CDR1 LGHDT, CDR2 YNNKEL (reference sequence). CDR3 length: 17 amino acids.

V and J are TRBV6-5 and TRBJ1-4; 9 nucleotides agree with TRBD1. Germline V gene data show CDR1 as MNHEY and CDR2 as SVGAGI. The CDR3 runs 14 residues. V gave up 6 bases and J gave up 8 bases; unmatched junction bases: 7. The CDR3: CASSRDRAREKLFF. CDR3 bases: TGTGCCAGCAGCCGGGACAGGGCTCGGGAAAAACTGTTTTTT.

This clonotype showed up many times. This sequence joins TRBV5-1 and TRBJ1-1; 11 nucleotides match TRBD1. The CDR3 loop spans 16 amino acids. The germline V gene has CDR1 SGHRS and CDR2 YFSETQ. J was trimmed by 2 bases and V by 3 bases; bases with no gene match: 6. CDR3 amino acids: CASSYTGTGGNTEAFF. The CDR3 nucleotides are TGCGCCAGCAGCTACACCGGGACAGGGGGTAACACTGAAGCTTTCTTT.

This clonotype was seen repeatedly, ten times or more. The chain has TRBV28 and TRBJ2-1; D ambiguous. The CDR3 sequence is 16 residues long. V lost 5 bases and J lost 0, with 14 bases in between. CDR1 and CDR2 (germline): MDHEN, SYDVKM. This CDR3 reads CASSPSGPSSYNEQFF. In nucleotides, the CDR3 is TGTGCCAGCAGTCCCTCGGGCCCCAGCTCCTACAATGAGCAGTTCTTC.

The V and J genes are TRBV6-6 and TRBJ1-4; D is perhaps TRBD1 (5 bases). Germline values: CDR1 MNHNY, CDR2 SVGAGI (reference sequence). The CDR3 sequence is 18 residues long. Trimming pared 8 bases from V and 7 bases from J, leaving 29 bases between. DNA for the CDR3: TGTGCCAGCCTTACCTACTCCTCCGGTCGGGGCGGGGGTGAAAAACTGTTTTTT. Protein product: CASLTYSSGRGGGEKLFF.

The chain joins TRBV9 to TRBJ2-7; D gene uncertain. V was clipped by 0 bases and J by 4 bases, with 17 bases between them. The CDR3 has 16 residues. Germline CDR1 and CDR2: SGDLS and YYNGEE. In nucleotides, the CDR3 is TGTGCCAGCAGCGTAGTAAGGTCCAACCAAGGGTACGAGCAGTACGTC. Translation: CASSVVRSNQGYEQYV.